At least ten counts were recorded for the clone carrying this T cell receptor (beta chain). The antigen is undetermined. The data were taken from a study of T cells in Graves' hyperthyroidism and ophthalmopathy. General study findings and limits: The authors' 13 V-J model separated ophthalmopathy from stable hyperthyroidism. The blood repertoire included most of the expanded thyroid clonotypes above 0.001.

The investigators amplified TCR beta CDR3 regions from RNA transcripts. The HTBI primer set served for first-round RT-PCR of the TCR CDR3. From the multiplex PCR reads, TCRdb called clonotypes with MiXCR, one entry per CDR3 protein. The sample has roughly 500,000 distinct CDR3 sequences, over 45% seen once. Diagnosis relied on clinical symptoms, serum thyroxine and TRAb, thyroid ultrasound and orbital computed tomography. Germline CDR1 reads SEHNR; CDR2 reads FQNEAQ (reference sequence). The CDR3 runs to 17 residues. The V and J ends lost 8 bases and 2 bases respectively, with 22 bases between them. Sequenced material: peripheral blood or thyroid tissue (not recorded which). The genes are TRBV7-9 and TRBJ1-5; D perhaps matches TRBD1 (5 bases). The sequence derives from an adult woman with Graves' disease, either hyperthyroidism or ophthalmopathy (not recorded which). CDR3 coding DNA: TGTGCCAGCGCGGGCAGGGAGGCCGGGTTCGGCAATCAGCCCCAGCATTTT. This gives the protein CASAGREAGFGNQPQHF.